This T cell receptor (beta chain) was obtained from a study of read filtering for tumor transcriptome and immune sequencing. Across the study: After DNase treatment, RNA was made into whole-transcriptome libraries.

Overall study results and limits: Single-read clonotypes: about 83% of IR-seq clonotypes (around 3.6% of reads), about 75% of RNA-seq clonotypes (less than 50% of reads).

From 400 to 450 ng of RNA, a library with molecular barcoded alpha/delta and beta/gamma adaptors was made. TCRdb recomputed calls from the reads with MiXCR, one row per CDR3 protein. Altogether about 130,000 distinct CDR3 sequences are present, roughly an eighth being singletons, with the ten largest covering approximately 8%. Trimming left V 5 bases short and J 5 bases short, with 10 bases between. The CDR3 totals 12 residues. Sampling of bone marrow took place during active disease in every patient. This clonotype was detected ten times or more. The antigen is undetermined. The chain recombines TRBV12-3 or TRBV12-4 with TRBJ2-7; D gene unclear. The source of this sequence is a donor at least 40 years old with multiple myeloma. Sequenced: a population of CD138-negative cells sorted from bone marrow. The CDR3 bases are TGTGCCAGCAGTCCCTACTGGGACGAGCAGTACTTC. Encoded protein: CASSPYWDEQYF.